This T cell receptor beta chain was identified in a study of CD8+ T cells in alopecia areata. Study context: Among treated patients, oral tofacitinib was administered at 5 to 10 mg twice daily.

Reverse transcribed after extraction, RNA yielded cDNA as the sequencing template. Assay used: immunoSEQ multiplex PCR; TCRdb lists only in-frame clones, some missing. The sample includes 150,000 to 200,000 clones, around three fifths of them seen just once. Stated treatment: oral pan-JAK inhibitor, 5-10 mg twice daily. The authors sorted CD4+ and CD8+ T cells from PBMCs. V was pared by 7 bases and J by 6 bases, with 9 bases of the junction left unmatched. The CDR3 length is 13 residues. In germline, CDR1 is SQVTM, CDR2 ANQGSEA. The specimen was CD4+ T cells sorted from blood, collected at week 24, from a patient treated with tofacitinib. This clonotype was sampled from a human donor with alopecia areata. This rearrangement joins TRBV29-1 to TRBJ2-1, with 7 positions matching TRBD2. CDR3 DNA sequence: TGCAGCGCGACTAGCACGGGTGTCAATGAGCAGTTCTTC. Protein: CSATSTGVNEQFF.